This entry is about one T cell receptor (beta chain). Its specificity is not known. The data were obtained in a study of cytomegalovirus exposure and HLA in healthy donors. Germline lookup yields CDR1 SGHTA and CDR2 FQGNSA. The CDR3 covers 16 residues. Trimming took off 1 base at V and 4 bases at J, with 16 bases between the two ends. Study-wide results and caveats: Most TCR sequences showed up rarely, but some public TCRs showed up in many donors. According to a subsequent analysis, TCR clusters from the first cohort were inclined to appear together in the 110 or so validation repertoires. According to the study, 160 or so TCR beta chains were cytomegalovirus-associated. As was reported, the classifier diagnosed cytomegalovirus status with high specificity and sensitivity.

Only in-frame clones appear in the TCRdb table, and some are missing; sequencing was by immunoSEQ multiplex PCR. Found here are more than 250,000 clones, roughly 87% of them singletons; the top ten hold about 1.2%. This chain links TRBV7-2 with TRBJ2-5; tentatively, D is TRBD1 (6 bases). This clonotype was obtained from a young woman in good health and CMV-seropositive. Input material: PBMCs. The CDR3 nucleotides read TGTGCCAGCAGCTTAGGCGACCAGGGGCCTGGAGAGACCCAGTACTTC. Protein product: CASSLGDQGPGETQYF.